The 19 T cell receptor beta chains below were found in one sample sequenced in a study of breast tumors, draining lymph nodes, adjacent tissues (dated by TCRdb to the mid-2010s). The axillary draining lymph nodes of breast cancer patients were the source of the lymph node samples. The library was built by means of multiplex PCR. The sequencer listed for this sample is Illumina HiSeq 2000. TCRdb reworked the public reads: Q25 trimming with fastp, MiXCR clone assembly, productive beta chains retained. Under each unique CDR3 protein, matching rows form one entry showing the most common genes and DNA. For this sample there are around 230,000 distinct CDR3 sequences; approximately 30% appear just once. Over 1.1% of the sample is held by the ten biggest clonotypes. What was sequenced was axillary lymph node tissue. Source of these receptors: a female donor with breast cancer. Some clones in this sample may be carry-over from other donors' samples.

A few counts support this clonotype. The chain links TRBV27 to TRBJ2-2, with D possibly TRBD2 on 6 matching bases. The V end lost 6 bases, the J end lost 6 bases, and 14 bases lay between the germline ends. The CDR3 is made up of 14 amino acids. CDR1 MNHEY and CDR2 SMNVEV come from the germline V gene (reference sequence). The CDR3, as DNA: TGTGCCAGCAGGGGGGGTGGTCTCCCCGGGGAGCTGTTTTTT. Encoded protein: CASRGGGLPGELFF.

The gene calls are TRBV5-1 and TRBJ2-3; 8 positions match TRBD1. The germline gives CDR1 SGHRS, CDR2 YFSETQ. The length of the CDR3 is 14 residues. The V gene end was trimmed by 4 bases and the J gene end by 3 bases; junction bases not matched to a gene: 4. Here the CDR3 DNA reads TGCGCCAGCAGCGCGGGACAGGCGACAGATACGCAGTATTTT. Its protein is CASSAGQATDTQYF. The whole variable domain, filled in from reference TRBV5-1 and TRBJ2-3, reads KAGVTQTPRYLIKTRGQQVTLSCSPISGHRSVSWYQQTPGQGLQFLFEYFSETQRNKGNFPGRFSGRQFSNSRSEMNVSTLELGDSALYLCASSAGQATDTQYFGPGTRLTVL.

This clonotype was detected many times. This chain connects TRBV5-1 to TRBJ1-2; unclear D gene. There are 13 residues in the CDR3. The V and J ends lost 5 bases and 4 bases respectively, with 12 bases between them. The V gene's germline CDR1 is SGHRS and CDR2 YFSETQ. CDR3 protein: CASRKTAGYGYTF. CDR3 nucleotides: TGCGCCAGCAGAAAAACAGCCGGCTATGGCTACACCTTC.

This clonotype has at least ten counts. The chain combines TRBV7-8 with TRBJ2-6; tentatively, D is TRBD2 (6 bases). This CDR3 region has 15 residues. CDR1 is SGHVS and CDR2 is FQNEAQ in the germline V gene. Between the trimmed V and J ends, which lost 5 bases and 4 bases, there was a span of 12 bases. In nucleotides, the CDR3 is TGTGCCAGCAGCCGGGATGGGGGGGGGGCCAACGTCCTGACTTTC. Amino acid sequence: CASSRDGGGANVLTF.

The rearrangement uses TRBV11-2 and TRBJ2-3, with TRBD2 matching over 9 bases. The CDR3 loop spans 15 amino acids. Germline CDR1 SGHAT, CDR2 FQNNGV. V lost 5 bases to trimming and J lost 11 bases; unmatched junction nucleotides: 14. CDR3 nucleotides: TGTGCCAGCAGCGTTACTAGCGGGTTCTACAATGAGCAGTATTTT. This codes for CASSVTSGFYNEQYF.

In its sample, this clonotype was seen many times. The chain couples TRBV28 to TRBJ1-5; D possibly corresponds to TRBD1 (5 bases). CDR1 is MDHEN, CDR2 SYDVKM, per germline. Between the trimmed V and J ends, which lost 5 bases and 0 bases, there was a span of 11 bases. There are 15 residues in the CDR3. DNA of the CDR3: TGTGCCAGCAGTCCCTCGCAGGGTAGCAATCAGCCCCAGCATTTT. Translated: CASSPSQGSNQPQHF.

This clonotype has ten or more counts. The chain uses TRBV12-3 or TRBV12-4 and TRBJ2-2, with D possibly called TRBD1 or TRBD2 (5 bases each). The length of the CDR3 is 15 residues. V lost 3 bases and J lost 3, with 11 bases in between. The CDR3 is CASSFGGRDTGELFF. Written as DNA, the CDR3 is TGTGCCAGCAGTTTTGGGGGTCGAGACACCGGGGAGCTGTTTTTT.

This clonotype was observed many times. This chain uses TRBV15 with TRBJ2-7, with 10 bases fitting TRBD1. The length of the CDR3 is 19 residues. After removal of 1 base from V and 0 bases from J, the junction contained 12 bases not matched to a gene. Germline V gene data show CDR1 as LNHNV and CDR2 as YYDKDF (reference sequence). DNA for the CDR3: TGTGCCACCAGCAGAGGTCGCGCGACAGGGGGCCCACCCTCCTACGAGCAGTACTTC. Its translation: CATSRGRATGGPPSYEQYF.

As for this clonotype: A much larger clone sits a single nucleotide away, making a read error possible. The V call is TRBV7-2, the J call TRBJ2-3; D unclear. This CDR3 is built from 15 residues. CDR1 SGHTA and CDR2 FQGNSA come from the germline V gene. The CDR3 spells CASGLDLVSTDAQYF. The CDR3, as DNA: TGTGCCAGCGGCTTAGACTTGGTGAGCACAGATGCGCAGTATTTT.

Ten or more counts support this clonotype. J is TRBJ2-7 and V is TRBV5-5; 11 bases agree with TRBD2. The germline V gene encodes CDR1 SGHKS and CDR2 YYEKEE (reference sequence). The CDR3 spans 16 residues. V was pared by 7 bases and J by 5 bases, with 14 bases of the junction left unmatched. CDR3 DNA sequence: TGTGCCAGCGCTTATTTAACTAGCGGGAGTTTCCACGAGCAGTACTTC. It codes for CASAYLTSGSFHEQYF.

The chain employs TRBV29-1 and TRBJ1-4, with unresolved D. Germline V gene data show CDR1 as SQVTM and CDR2 as ANQGSEA. Trimming removed 2 bases from V and 4 bases from J, with 8 bases in between. This CDR3 comprises 13 residues. CDR3 bases: TGCAGCGTTGAATACGGCAGTAATGAAAAACTGTTTTTT. Amino acids: CSVEYGSNEKLFF.

This clonotype was recorded at least ten times. The V call is TRBV11-3, the J call TRBJ2-2, with a weak D call TRBD1 (6 bases). Germline V gene sequence: CDR1 SGHNT, CDR2 YENEEA. CDR3 length: 16 amino acids. The V gene lost 0 bases and the J gene lost 5 bases, with 13 bases spanning the gap. Written as DNA, the CDR3 is TGTGCCAGCAGCTTAGATCAAGGGGGATATACCGGGGAGCTGTTTTTT. It yields the protein CASSLDQGGYTGELFF.

This clonotype was seen at least ten times. J is TRBJ2-1 and V is TRBV14, with TRBD2 matching 12 bases. Germline trimming cut 3 bases from V and 0 bases from J; bases unmatched to any gene: 9. Germline CDR1 reads SGHDN; CDR2 reads FVKESK. There are 19 residues in the CDR3. In nucleotides, the CDR3 is TGTGCCAGCAGCCAGGGACTAGCGGGCCGTCTTAGCTCCTACAATGAGCAGTTCTTC. Translating gives CASSQGLAGRLSSYNEQFF.

This clonotype was seen only a few times. A much more abundant neighbour one base away suggests this may be a read error. The genes are TRBV6-5 and TRBJ2-7; no clear D gene. The ends were cut back, 5 bases at V and 0 bases at J, with 8 bases in the middle. The germline V gene has CDR1 MNHEY and CDR2 SVGAGI. The CDR3 runs to 13 residues. CDR3 loop: CASSHESSYEQYF. DNA for the CDR3: TGTGCCAGCAGTCACGAGAGCTCCTACGAGCAGTACTTC.

This clonotype was seen many times. The chain uses TRBV30 and TRBJ2-1; no clear D gene. The V end lost 2 bases, the J end lost 4 bases, and 12 bases lay between the germline ends. From germline, CDR1 is GTSNPN and CDR2 SVGIG (reference sequence). The length of the CDR3 is 14 residues. The CDR3: CAWSKSRNYNEQFF. The CDR3, as DNA: TGTGCCTGGAGTAAAAGCAGAAATTACAATGAGCAGTTCTTC.

This clonotype was seen ten or more times. This sequence joins TRBV7-3 and TRBJ2-7; D ambiguous. The CDR3 covers 13 residues. V was trimmed by 5 bases and J by 6 bases, leaving 14 bases between them. The V gene's germline CDR1 is SGHTA and CDR2 FQGTGA. The CDR3 spells CASSRDAAAEQYF. The CDR3 nucleotides are TGTGCCAGCAGCCGCGACGCCGCGGCCGAGCAGTACTTC.

The CDR3 is CASSSYDLSGSIYEQFF. CDR3 sequence (DNA): TGTGCCAGCAGTTCGTACGACCTCTCAGGGAGTATATATGAGCAGTTCTTC. The chain carries TRBV2 and TRBJ2-1; D is possibly TRBD1 or TRBD2 (5 bases each). From germline, CDR1 is SNHLY and CDR2 FYNNEI. Trimming left V 5 bases short and J 8 bases short, with 25 bases between. There are 17 residues in the CDR3.

A note on this clonotype: One end of the junction is discordant with germline, which a read error may explain. The gene calls are TRBV5-5 and TRBJ1-6, with a weak D call TRBD1 (6 bases). This CDR3 contains 14 residues. Germline values: CDR1 SGHKS, CDR2 YYEKEE (reference sequence). The CDR3 bases are TGTACCAGCAGCTACCGGACAGATCATTCACCCCTCCACTTT. Translated, it gives CTSSYRTDHSPLHF.

In this sample, this clonotype turned up many times. The rearrangement uses TRBV5-1 and TRBJ2-1; 10 bases map to TRBD2. Germline assignment: CDR1 SGHRS and CDR2 YFSETQ. CDR3 length: 16 amino acids. The trim removed 5 bases at V and 7 bases at J, leaving 12 bases unmatched. CDR3 in amino acids: CASRLAPLAGVNEQFF. The CDR3 nucleotides read TGCGCCAGCAGACTAGCCCCCCTAGCGGGAGTAAATGAGCAGTTCTTC. The full variable domain, completed using reference TRBV5-1 and TRBJ2-1, is KAGVTQTPRYLIKTRGQQVTLSCSPISGHRSVSWYQQTPGQGLQFLFEYFSETQRNKGNFPGRFSGRQFSNSRSEMNVSTLELGDSALYLCASRLAPLAGVNEQFFGPGTRLTVL.